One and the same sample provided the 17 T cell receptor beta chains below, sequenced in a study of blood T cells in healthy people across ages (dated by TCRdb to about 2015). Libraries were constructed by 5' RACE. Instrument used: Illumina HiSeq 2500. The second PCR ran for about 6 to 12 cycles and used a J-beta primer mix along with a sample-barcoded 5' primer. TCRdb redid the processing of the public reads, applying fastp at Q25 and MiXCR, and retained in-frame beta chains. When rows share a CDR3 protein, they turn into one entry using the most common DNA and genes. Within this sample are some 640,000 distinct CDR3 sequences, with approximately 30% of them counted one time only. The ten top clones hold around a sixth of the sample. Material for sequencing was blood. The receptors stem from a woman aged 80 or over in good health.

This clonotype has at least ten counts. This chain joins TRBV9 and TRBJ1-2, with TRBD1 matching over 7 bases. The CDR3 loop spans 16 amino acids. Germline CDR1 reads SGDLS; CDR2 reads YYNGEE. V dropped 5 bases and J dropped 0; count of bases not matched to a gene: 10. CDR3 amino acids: CASSVTGEPTNYGYTF. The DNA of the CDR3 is TGTGCCAGCAGTGTAACAGGGGAGCCTACTAACTATGGCTACACCTTC.

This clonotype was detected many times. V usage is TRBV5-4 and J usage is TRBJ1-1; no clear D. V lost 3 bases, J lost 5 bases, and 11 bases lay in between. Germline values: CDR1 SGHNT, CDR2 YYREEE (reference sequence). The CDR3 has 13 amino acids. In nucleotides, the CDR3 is TGTGCCAGCAGCTCCTACCCTAGGACTGAAGCTTTCTTT. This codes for CASSSYPRTEAFF.

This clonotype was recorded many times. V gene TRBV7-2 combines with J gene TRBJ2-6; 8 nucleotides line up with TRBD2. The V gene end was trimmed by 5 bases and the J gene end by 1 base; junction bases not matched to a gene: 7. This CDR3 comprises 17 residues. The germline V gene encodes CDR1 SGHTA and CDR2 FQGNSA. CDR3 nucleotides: TGTGCCAGCAGCCCTGGGGCGGGGGGTTCTGGGGCCAACGTCCTGACTTTC. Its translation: CASSPGAGGSGANVLTF.

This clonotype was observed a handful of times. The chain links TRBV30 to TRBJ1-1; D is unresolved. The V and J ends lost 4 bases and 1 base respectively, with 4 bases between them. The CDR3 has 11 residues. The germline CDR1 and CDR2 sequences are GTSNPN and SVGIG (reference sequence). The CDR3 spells CAWNRNTEAFF. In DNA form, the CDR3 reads TGTGCCTGGAATAGGAACACTGAAGCTTTCTTT.

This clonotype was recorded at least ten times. CDR3 amino acids: CASSPLQGPNTEAFF. CDR3 nucleotide sequence: TGTGCCAGCAGCCCTCTACAGGGACCGAACACTGAAGCTTTCTTT. This sequence joins TRBV7-2 and TRBJ1-1; D perhaps matches TRBD1 (6 bases). The germline gives CDR1 SGHTA, CDR2 FQGNSA. Trimming pared 5 bases from V and 1 base from J, leaving 14 bases between. This CDR3 comprises 15 residues.

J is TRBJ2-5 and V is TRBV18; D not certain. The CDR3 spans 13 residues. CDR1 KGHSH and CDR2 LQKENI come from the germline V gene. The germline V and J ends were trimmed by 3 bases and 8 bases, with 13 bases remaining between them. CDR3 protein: CASSPGRSQTQYF. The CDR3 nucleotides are TGTGCCAGCTCACCCGGCAGATCCCAAACCCAGTACTTC.

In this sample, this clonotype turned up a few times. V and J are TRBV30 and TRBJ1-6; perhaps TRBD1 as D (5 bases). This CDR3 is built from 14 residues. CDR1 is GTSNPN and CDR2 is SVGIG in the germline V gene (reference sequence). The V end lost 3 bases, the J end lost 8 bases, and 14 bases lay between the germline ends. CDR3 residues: CAWRGDAGDSPLHF. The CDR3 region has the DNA TGTGCCTGGAGGGGTGACGCGGGGGATTCACCCCTCCACTTT.

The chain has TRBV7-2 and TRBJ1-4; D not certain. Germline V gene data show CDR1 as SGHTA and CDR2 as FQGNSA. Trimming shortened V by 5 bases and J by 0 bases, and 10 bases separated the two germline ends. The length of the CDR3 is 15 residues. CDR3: CASSPSGATNEKLFF. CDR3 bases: TGTGCCAGCAGCCCCTCAGGAGCAACTAATGAAAAACTGTTTTTT.

CDR3 nucleotides: TGCAGTGCTAGCGAGCTGAGCAATCAGCCCCAGCATTTT. Its translation is CSASELSNQPQHF. The chain employs TRBV20-1 and TRBJ1-5, with D unclear. The length of the CDR3 is 13 residues. CDR1 and CDR2 from the germline V gene are DFQATT and SNEGSKA (reference sequence). Deletions cut 3 bases from V and 1 base from J, with 7 bases between.

CDR3 sequence reads: CASSQVAIPGTEAFF. CDR3 coding DNA: TGCGCCAGCAGCCAAGTGGCCATCCCGGGCACTGAAGCTTTCTTT. The J gene is TRBJ1-1, the V gene TRBV4-1; D remains ambiguous. Germline V gene sequence: CDR1 MGHRA, CDR2 YSYEKL. CDR3 length: 15 residues. Trimming shortened V by 1 base and J by 4 bases, and 13 bases separated the two germline ends.

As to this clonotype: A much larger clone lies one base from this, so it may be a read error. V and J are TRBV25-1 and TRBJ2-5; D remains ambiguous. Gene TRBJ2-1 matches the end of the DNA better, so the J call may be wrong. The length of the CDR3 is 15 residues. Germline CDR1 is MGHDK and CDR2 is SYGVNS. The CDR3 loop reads CASSEYKGGQETQFF. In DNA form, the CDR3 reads TGTGCCAGCAGTGAATATAAGGGCGGCCAAGAGACCCAGTTCTTC.

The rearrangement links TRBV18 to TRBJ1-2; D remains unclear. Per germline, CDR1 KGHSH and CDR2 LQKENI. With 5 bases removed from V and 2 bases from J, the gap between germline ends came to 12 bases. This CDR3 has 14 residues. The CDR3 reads CASSSPEANYGYTF. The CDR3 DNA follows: TGTGCCAGCTCAAGCCCGGAAGCGAACTATGGCTACACCTTC.

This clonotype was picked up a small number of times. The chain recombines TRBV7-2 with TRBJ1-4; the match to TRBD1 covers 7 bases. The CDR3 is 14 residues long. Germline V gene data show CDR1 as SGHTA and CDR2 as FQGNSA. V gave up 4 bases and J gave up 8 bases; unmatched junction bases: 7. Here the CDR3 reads CASSSGQIGEKLFF. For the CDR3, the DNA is TGTGCCAGCAGCTCGGGACAGATAGGCGAAAAACTGTTTTTT.

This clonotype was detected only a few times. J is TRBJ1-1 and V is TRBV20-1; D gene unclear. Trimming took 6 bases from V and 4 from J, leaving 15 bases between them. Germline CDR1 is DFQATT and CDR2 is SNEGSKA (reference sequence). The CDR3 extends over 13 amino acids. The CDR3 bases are TGCAGTGCCGTGGACTGGGCGGGCACTGAAGCTTTCTTT. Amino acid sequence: CSAVDWAGTEAFF.

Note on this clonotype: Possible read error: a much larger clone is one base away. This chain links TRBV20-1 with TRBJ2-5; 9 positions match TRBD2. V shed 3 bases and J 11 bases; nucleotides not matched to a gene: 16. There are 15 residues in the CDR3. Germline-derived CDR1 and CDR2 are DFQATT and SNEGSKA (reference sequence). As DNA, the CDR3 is TGCAGTGCTAGTAGGCGGGGGGGTTATTACAATGAGCAGTACTTC. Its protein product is CSASRRGGYYNEQYF.

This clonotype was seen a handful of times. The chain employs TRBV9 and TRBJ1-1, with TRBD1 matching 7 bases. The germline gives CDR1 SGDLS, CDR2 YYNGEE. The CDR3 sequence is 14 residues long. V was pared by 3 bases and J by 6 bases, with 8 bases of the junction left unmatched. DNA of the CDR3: TGTGCCAGCAGCGAGACAGGGAGGGATCCTGAAGCTTTCTTT. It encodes CASSETGRDPEAFF.

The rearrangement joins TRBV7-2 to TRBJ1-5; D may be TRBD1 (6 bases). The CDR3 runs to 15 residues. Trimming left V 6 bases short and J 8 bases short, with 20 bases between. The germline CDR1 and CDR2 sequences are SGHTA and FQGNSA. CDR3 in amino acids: CASRATGSRMEPQHF. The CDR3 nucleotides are TGTGCCAGCAGAGCGACAGGTTCCCGAATGGAGCCCCAGCATTTT.